This T cell receptor beta chain is drawn from a study of identical twins (dated by TCRdb to about 2016). Describing the broader study: To test whether fetal clonotypes persist, this study deep-sequenced TCR alpha and beta repertoires from monozygotic twins, from unrelated adults of various ages, and from cord blood. Replicate twin experiments were performed at different times using different library preparation protocols to rule out contamination. What the study reported, not specific to this receptor: In monozygotic twins, recombination models systematically underestimated out-of-frame TCR alpha sharing, but the models matched the sharing seen between unrelated individuals. Because the same donors could not be followed over many years, the conclusions relied on cross-sectional statistical analysis. Compared with coincidental sharing between unrelated individuals, out-of-frame TCR alpha sequences shared between twins showed an excess of sequences with low generation probability. Invariant T cells such as MAIT and iNKT could partly confound zero-insertion analyses, although diverse VJ usage argued against such confounding for most clonotypes. Fewer insertions were carried by abundant cord blood beta clonotypes, a similar but weaker trend appeared in young adult naive repertoires, and no such trend appeared in memory repertoires. A weaker excess of twin sharing was found in beta out-of-frame sequences because the signal-to-noise ratio was lowered by fewer shared sequences.

From a lookup of the germline V gene, CDR1 and CDR2 are MNHEY and SVGAGI. Taken from cysteine to phenylalanine, the CDR3 has 11 residues. Just CDR3 DNA is preserved here, 33 bases in frame from base 1. V was cut back by 9 bases and J by 7 bases, leaving a gap of 10 bases between them. Receptor libraries were prepared by 5' RACE. Sequencer: Illumina HiSeq 2000. A universal primer binding site was added through template switching, and the final cDNA carried a unique molecular identifier so that TCR cDNA molecules could be counted accurately. Specific primers in the conserved constant-segment region were used to synthesize first-strand cDNA for the TCR alpha and beta chains. To control for contamination, every cDNA library carried two barcodes: a SMART-Mk sample barcode plus Illumina barcodes. TruSeq adapter sequences, together with Illumina sample barcodes, were added in two successive PCR steps. The TCR alpha and beta cDNA libraries were sequenced on the Illumina HiSeq platform using custom primers. The study's processing was this. Unique molecular identifiers were extracted from raw reads with MiGEC, and CDR3 positions were determined with MiXCR. Recombination models were inferred per individual with the repgenHMM and IGoR tools using an EM algorithm. Shared clonotype analysis was performed with the tcR package in R, normalizing sharing by the product of cloneset sizes. Out-of-frame nonproductive sequences were analyzed to study raw recombination free of thymic and clonal selection effects. TCRdb handled the public reads itself, with Q25 trimming in fastp and clone calling in MiXCR, and kept productive beta chains. Each record represents a unique CDR3 protein, reported with the most common genes and DNA among its rows. TCRdb's processing, not the authors' own work, is the source of the V and J calls. In this sample the table shows 550,000 to 800,000 distinct CDR3 sequences, less than 9% of which occur a single time. In total, the top ten clones hold roughly 1.5% of the sample.

As regards this clonotype: Its specific antigen is unknown. Nothing much larger sits one base from this clone, and base qualities are not available.

Only healthy Caucasian donors were included. Three pairs of female monozygotic twins, all aged about 18 to 30 years, were included in the twin cohort. The RNA used for TCR libraries was isolated from peripheral blood mononuclear cells. This same sample was also part of a study on yellow fever vaccine responses in identical twins. As the second publication notes: The T cell response to vaccination in identical twins was reported by the authors to appear partly convergent and partly personalized. Focusing on identical twins, the study followed the T cell clones that responded to the vaccine, and did so with precision.

This receptor was identified in a woman under 30 in good health. The chain joins TRBV6-5 to TRBJ2-1, with the D assignment possibly TRBD1 or TRBD2, given 5 matching bases for each. Sequencing was done on a sample of PBMCs. The nucleotides are TGTGCCAGTACCTGGGGGAATGAGCAGTTCTTC. It codes for CASTWGNEQFF.